A selection of T cell receptor beta chains follows, all from one sample in a study of spatial heterogeneity in lung cancer. TCRdb recomputed calls from the 5' RACE reads with MiXCR, one row per CDR3 protein. The sample yields over 10,000 distinct CDR3 sequences, about 5.6% seen once. The sequencing here drew on lung tumor tissue, taken at surgery. The receptors were gathered from a female donor with early-stage non-small cell lung cancer. CDR3s include the opening cysteine and the closing phenylalanine or tryptophan. Each record gives: clone size, D gene, V gene, CDR3 protein. D genes are given only for firm matches. Part of the rows lack a size; the others show once, few, many or a class for expanded clones.

abundance: many
d_gene: -
v_gene: TRBV10-3
CDR3aa: CAISASGDNEQFF

abundance: many
d_gene: -
v_gene: TRBV12-3/TRBV12-4
CDR3aa: CASSSQGTKFQETQYF

abundance: many
d_gene: -
v_gene: TRBV11-2
CDR3aa: CASSPTNGYEQYF

abundance: many
d_gene: -
v_gene: TRBV6-1
CDR3aa: CASSEQPPRATGANVLTF

abundance: many
d_gene: TRBD1
v_gene: TRBV4-2
CDR3aa: CASSQAGTGALNGYTF

abundance: medium-sized
d_gene: -
v_gene: TRBV9
CDR3aa: CASSVWDGSSYNEQFF

abundance: many
d_gene: TRBD2
v_gene: TRBV6-5
CDR3aa: CASRPYSGGLETQYF

abundance: many
d_gene: TRBD1
v_gene: TRBV11-2
CDR3aa: CASSVPGTGFGGANVLTF

abundance: many
d_gene: TRBD1
v_gene: TRBV12-3/TRBV12-4
CDR3aa: CASTPQTGLSYEQYF

abundance: many
d_gene: TRBD1
v_gene: TRBV9
CDR3aa: CASSRRSLTGEQETQYF

abundance: many
d_gene: TRBD1
v_gene: TRBV28
CDR3aa: CASRRTGLGTEAFF

abundance: many
d_gene: -
v_gene: TRBV23-1
CDR3aa: CASSQWSRKNEQFF

abundance: many
d_gene: TRBD2
v_gene: TRBV20-1
CDR3aa: CSVRGRGGNNEQFF

abundance: many
d_gene: -
v_gene: TRBV7-9
CDR3aa: CASSLRRRGRSSGANVLTF

abundance: many
d_gene: -
v_gene: TRBV14
CDR3aa: CASSQGSGYGYTF

abundance: -
d_gene: -
v_gene: TRBV28
CDR3aa: CASSFGRNQETQYF

abundance: many
d_gene: -
v_gene: TRBV7-3
CDR3aa: CASSLDSYTGELFF

abundance: many
d_gene: TRBD1
v_gene: TRBV4-1
CDR3aa: CASSQDRDRGGGKLFF

abundance: many
d_gene: -
v_gene: TRBV2
CDR3aa: CASSEAPGVGQFF

abundance: many
d_gene: TRBD1
v_gene: TRBV3-1
CDR3aa: CASSQGTGFGAFF

abundance: medium-sized
d_gene: -
v_gene: TRBV5-1
CDR3aa: CASSPSVERYEQYF

abundance: many
d_gene: -
v_gene: TRBV5-6
CDR3aa: CASSPVLKLSGYTF

abundance: many
d_gene: TRBD1
v_gene: TRBV7-6
CDR3aa: CASSPITPQGQLAKNIQYF

abundance: many
d_gene: TRBD1
v_gene: TRBV7-9
CDR3aa: CASSLVVYRGNTEAFF

abundance: many
d_gene: -
v_gene: TRBV7-9
CDR3aa: CASSLRPQETQYF

abundance: many
d_gene: TRBD1
v_gene: TRBV10-1
CDR3aa: CASSHGQGLNEQFF

abundance: many
d_gene: TRBD2
v_gene: TRBV20-1
CDR3aa: CNARERLAGGTQYF

abundance: many
d_gene: TRBD2
v_gene: TRBV12-3/TRBV12-4
CDR3aa: CASSLGLAGTQYF

abundance: many
d_gene: TRBD1
v_gene: TRBV28
CDR3aa: CASSLGTGVGLYGANVLTF

abundance: many
d_gene: TRBD2
v_gene: TRBV20-1
CDR3aa: CSAIGLAAGEQYF

abundance: many
d_gene: TRBD2
v_gene: TRBV4-1
CDR3aa: CASSPTWTSGVLSYEQYF